The sequence of this T cell receptor (beta chain) was determined in a study of CD8+ T cells in alopecia areata. The CDR3 contains 14 residues. CDR1 is MDHEN, CDR2 SYDVKM, per germline. Trimming cost V 6 bases and J 4 bases, with 16 bases left between them. cDNA reverse transcribed from extracted RNA served as the sequencing template. Generated by immunoSEQ multiplex PCR, the TCRdb table keeps only in-frame clones and is missing some. Seen here are roughly 20,000 clones, 60% to 65% observed once, and the top ten hold 4.5%. About 5 patients' CD4+ populations were sorted into CD25+CD127- cells. It was from alopecia areata patients that lesional scalp punch biopsies and peripheral blood were collected.

The sample was CD4+ Tregs sorted from blood. The chain links TRBV28 to TRBJ2-7, with a tentative D call TRBD2 (5 bases). The sequence was collected from a human donor with alopecia areata. The CDR3 loop reads CASRRGLFGYEQYF. The CDR3 DNA sequence: TGTGCCAGCAGGCGAGGACTGTTTGGGTACGAGCAGTACTTC.